These T cell receptor beta chains were read from a single sample in a study of human T cells and chemical hapten exposure. TCRdb recomputed calls from the RACE reads with MiXCR, one row per CDR3 protein. The sample has roughly 38,000 distinct CDR3 sequences, under 15% seen once. Sequenced here: whole blood, sampled in connection with sensitization to the hapten diphenylcyclopropenone (DPC). The receptors come from a woman aged 25 to 45 with alopecia areata. Some clones in this sample may be carry-over from other donors' samples. Both conserved end residues are part of each CDR3.

j_call v_call cdr3_aa
TRBJ2-7 TRBV12-3/TRBV12-4 CASSVRGIKQYEQYF
TRBJ1-1 TRBV2 CASRERQPMNTEAFF
TRBJ1-1 TRBV5-4 CASSLSVNTEAFF
TRBJ2-1 TRBV29-1 CSVERLAGGRNEQFF
TRBJ1-3 TRBV6-5 CASSYFPDSSGNTIYF
TRBJ2-3 TRBV5-5 CASSNGLVRNTDTQYF
TRBJ2-1 TRBV7-3 CASSLMGRGEQFF
TRBJ2-7 TRBV29-1 CSVLNRDRGRNEQYF
TRBJ2-7 TRBV20-1 CSARGDLTYEQYF
TRBJ2-5 TRBV6-6 CASQGSGMEETQYF
TRBJ2-7 TRBV3-1 CASSPSWSDLNYEQYF
TRBJ2-5 TRBV18 CASSPSVGTQYF
TRBJ2-2 TRBV9 CASSVVEGITGELFF
TRBJ2-1 TRBV7-6 CASSLAPGLAGGPNEQFF
TRBJ1-2 TRBV5-5 CASRTWLNGYTF
TRBJ2-1 TRBV29-1 CSGGVYNEQFF
TRBJ1-5 TRBV19 CASSIGQTPGQPQHF
TRBJ1-1 TRBV2 CARLIGAGNTEAFF
TRBJ1-5 TRBV2 CASNIERGNQPQHF
TRBJ1-1 TRBV20-1 CSAGNTEAFF
TRBJ1-5 TRBV28 CASTRSDRGDQPQHF
TRBJ2-3 TRBV6-2/TRBV6-3 CASSYAAGRDTQYF
TRBJ2-2 TRBV7-9 CASYLGRTPNTGELFF
TRBJ2-6 TRBV7-9 CASREGGNANVLTF
TRBJ2-7 TRBV20-1 CSAKEGGGAFGNEQYF
TRBJ2-1 TRBV28 CASSLSAVSSYNEQFF
TRBJ2-3 TRBV7-2 CASSGRDRTGLDTQYF
TRBJ2-7 TRBV20-1 CSATGTSVLSGYEQYF